The rows below give T cell receptor beta chains drawn from one sample of a study of cytomegalovirus exposure and HLA in healthy donors. Sequencing was performed with immunoSEQ multiplex PCR; in TCRdb, only in-frame clones are kept and a portion is missing. The table includes roughly 190,000 clones, roughly 72% detected once. Sequencing was carried out using PBMCs. These receptors came from a woman aged 25 to 39 in good health and CMV-seropositive. Both conserved end residues are part of each CDR3. A D gene is named only where the DNA matches it firmly. Clone size is stated in some rows and not others, as once, few, many or a class when expanded.

CDR3	DNA	size	D	V	J
CATSETGTGVHSYEQYF	TGTGCCACCAGTGAGACCGGGACAGGGGTCCACTCCTACGAGCAGTACTTC	NA	TRBD1	TRBV6-1	TRBJ2-7
CASSPRTGAYEQYF	TGTGCCAGCAGCCCCCGGACAGGGGCCTACGAGCAGTACTTC	NA	TRBD1	TRBV7-2	TRBJ2-7
CASRVDRINSPLHF	TGCGCCAGCAGGGTGGACAGGATTAATTCACCCCTCCACTTT	NA	TRBD1	TRBV5-1	TRBJ1-6
CASSLMGQVQQYF	TGTGCCAGCAGCTTGATGGGACAGGTCCAGCAGTACTTC	NA	TRBD1	TRBV7-2	TRBJ2-7
CASSQDRGSYNEQFF	TGCGCCAGCAGCCAAGACAGAGGATCCTACAATGAGCAGTTCTTC	NA	NA	TRBV4-3	TRBJ2-1
CASSLMFLPSASGANVLTF	TGTGCCAGCAGTTTAATGTTTCTACCATCAGCGTCTGGGGCCAACGTCCTGACTTTC	NA	NA	TRBV27	TRBJ2-6
CASSALPQGNEQYF	TGTGCCAGCAGCGCCCTCCCCCAGGGCAACGAGCAGTACTTC	few	NA	TRBV27	TRBJ2-7
CAISESNTNRETQYF	TGTGCCATCAGTGAGTCGAATACCAATCGGGAGACCCAGTACTTC	once	NA	TRBV10-3	TRBJ2-5
CASQASSGSYNEQFF	TGTGCCAGCCAAGCCTCTAGCGGGAGCTACAATGAGCAGTTCTTC	NA	TRBD2	TRBV5-6	TRBJ2-1
CASSILAGELQETQYF	TGTGCCAGCAGCATACTAGCGGGGGAGCTCCAAGAGACCCAGTACTTC	NA	TRBD2	TRBV7-2	TRBJ2-5
CASSPTSGRARLYEQYF	TGTGCCAGCAGCCCGACTAGCGGGAGGGCGCGGCTATACGAGCAGTACTTC	NA	TRBD2	TRBV5-4	TRBJ2-7
CASSLRTGGGTGELFF	TGTGCCAGCAGTCTCCGGACAGGGGGAGGCACCGGGGAGCTGTTTTTT	NA	TRBD1	TRBV28	TRBJ2-2
CASSEWTRVNSGDLPQHF	TGTGCCAGCAGTGAATGGACAAGGGTCAATAGCGGAGACCTCCCCCAGCATTTT	NA	NA	TRBV2	TRBJ1-5
CASRGLGGTPNTEAFF	TGTGCCAGCAGGGGCTTGGGGGGAACCCCGAACACTGAAGCTTTCTTT	NA	NA	TRBV28	TRBJ1-1
CASSFRGALGETQYF	TGTGCCAGCAGCTTCCGGGGGGCCTTAGGAGAGACCCAGTACTTC	few	NA	TRBV27	TRBJ2-5
CASEELGGNEQFF	TGCGCCAGCGAAGAGCTAGGGGGCAATGAGCAGTTCTTC	NA	NA	TRBV5-1	TRBJ2-1
CASSQGQGALNSTEAFF	TGTGCCAGCAGCCAGGGACAGGGGGCTTTAAATAGCACTGAAGCTTTCTTT	NA	TRBD1	TRBV9	TRBJ1-1
CASSEALGSGAPLHF	TGTGCCAGCAGTGAAGCGCTAGGCAGTGGAGCACCCCTCCACTTT	few	NA	TRBV2	TRBJ1-6